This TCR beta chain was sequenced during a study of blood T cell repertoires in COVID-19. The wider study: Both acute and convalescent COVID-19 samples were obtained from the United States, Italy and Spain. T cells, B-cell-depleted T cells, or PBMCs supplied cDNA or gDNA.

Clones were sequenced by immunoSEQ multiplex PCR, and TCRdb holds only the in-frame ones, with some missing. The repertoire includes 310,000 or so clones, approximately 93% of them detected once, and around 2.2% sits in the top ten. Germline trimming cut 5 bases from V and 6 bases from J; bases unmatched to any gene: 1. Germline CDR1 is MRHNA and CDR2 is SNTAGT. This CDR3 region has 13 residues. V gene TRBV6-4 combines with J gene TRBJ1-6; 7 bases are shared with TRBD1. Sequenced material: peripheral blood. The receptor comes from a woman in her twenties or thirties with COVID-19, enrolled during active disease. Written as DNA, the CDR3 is TGTGCCAGCAGTTGGGACAGTAATTCACCCCTCCACTTT. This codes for CASSWDSNSPLHF.